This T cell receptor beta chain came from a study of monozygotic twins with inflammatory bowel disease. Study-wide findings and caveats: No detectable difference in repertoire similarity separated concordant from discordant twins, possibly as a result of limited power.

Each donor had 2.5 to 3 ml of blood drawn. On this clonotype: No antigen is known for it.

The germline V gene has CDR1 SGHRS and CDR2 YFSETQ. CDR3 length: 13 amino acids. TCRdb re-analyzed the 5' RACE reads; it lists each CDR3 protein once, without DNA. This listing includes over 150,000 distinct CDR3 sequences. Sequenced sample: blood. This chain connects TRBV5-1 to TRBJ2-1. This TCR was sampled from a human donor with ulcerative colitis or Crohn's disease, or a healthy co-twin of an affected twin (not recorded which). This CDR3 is CASSPQLYNEQFF.